Following are 26 T cell receptor beta chains from one sample sequenced in a study of cytomegalovirus exposure and HLA in healthy donors. The PCR ran on 60 Vbeta and 13 Jbeta primers. Only in-frame clones appear in the TCRdb table, and some are missing; sequencing was by immunoSEQ multiplex PCR. The repertoire has tens of thousands of clones, 75% to 85% of them found once; the top ten carry approximately 5.5%. The sample was PBMCs. The receptors come from a male donor in good health and CMV-seronegative.

In DNA, the CDR3 is TGTGCCAGCATCTCACCCGGGACAGCTAACAATGAGCAGTTCTTC. Residues: CASISPGTANNEQFF. The chain uses TRBV6-5 and TRBJ2-1, with 7 bases matching TRBD1. V was pared by 7 bases and J by 5 bases, with 11 bases of the junction left unmatched. CDR1 MNHEY and CDR2 SVGAGI come from the germline V gene. The CDR3 sequence is 15 residues long.

The chain combines TRBV6-5 with TRBJ2-7; no clear D gene. Germline values: CDR1 MNHEY, CDR2 SVGAGI. The V and J ends lost 3 bases and 6 bases respectively, with 6 bases between them. The CDR3 runs to 11 residues. The CDR3 DNA sequence: TGTGCCAGCAGTTATTTGAGCGAGCAGTACTTC. As protein: CASSYLSEQYF.

This clone was seen only once. The CDR3 sequence: CASSQGPGAGGNTIYF. The CDR3 DNA is TGTGCCAGCAGCCAAGGACCAGGGGCTGGGGGAAACACCATATATTTT. The chain is built from TRBV5-6 and TRBJ1-3; possibly TRBD1 for D (6 bases). Germline V gene data show CDR1 as SGHDT and CDR2 as YYEEEE. V lost 4 bases to trimming and J lost 4 bases, with 18 bases between them. The CDR3 loop spans 16 amino acids.

The chain is built from TRBV7-2 and TRBJ2-7; possible D gene TRBD2, 6 bases. With 5 bases removed from V and 5 bases from J, the gap between germline ends came to 16 bases. This CDR3 contains 14 residues. The V gene's germline CDR1 is SGHTA and CDR2 FQGNSA. DNA for the CDR3: TGTGCCAGCAGCCTACGTGGTGGAGGGGACGAGCAGTACTTC. This sequence encodes CASSLRGGGDEQYF.

The rearrangement joins TRBV9 to TRBJ2-3; D may be TRBD1 (6 bases). This CDR3 contains 15 residues. Germline V gene lookup returns CDR1 SGDLS and CDR2 YYNGEE. V lost 4 bases, J lost 0 bases, and 12 bases lay in between. DNA for the CDR3: TGTGCCAGCAGCATTACAGGGAAAAGCACAGATACGCAGTATTTT. Amino acids: CASSITGKSTDTQYF.

The rearrangement uses TRBV7-2 and TRBJ1-2; a weak D match, TRBD1 (5 bases). Trimming pared 5 bases from V and 5 bases from J, leaving 12 bases between. CDR3 size: 13 residues. Germline lookup yields CDR1 SGHTA and CDR2 FQGNSA. CDR3 region: CASSPDRPYGYTF. In nucleotides, the CDR3 is TGTGCCAGCAGCCCTGACAGACCTTATGGCTACACCTTC.

The chain couples TRBV5-6 to TRBJ1-2, with TRBD1 as a possible D gene (5 bases). Trimming shortened V by 0 bases and J by 3 bases, and 12 bases separated the two germline ends. Germline lookup yields CDR1 SGHDT and CDR2 YYEEEE. CDR3 length: 15 amino acids. This CDR3 is CASSLATRQHYGYTF. The CDR3 DNA reads as TGTGCCAGCAGCTTGGCCACCAGACAGCACTATGGCTACACCTTC.

This chain connects TRBV4-2 to TRBJ1-5, with unresolved D. The CDR3 has 15 amino acids. The V gene lost 2 bases and the J gene lost 3 bases, with 11 bases spanning the gap. Germline CDR1 and CDR2: LGHNA and YNFKEQ. DNA of the CDR3: TGTGCCAGCAGCCAATACAGTAGGTCCAATCAGCCCCAGCATTTT. As protein: CASSQYSRSNQPQHF.

Only a few counts were recorded for this clone. This chain connects TRBV4-3 to TRBJ2-3; D is possibly TRBD2 (7 bases). The germline CDR1 and CDR2 sequences are LGHNA and YSLEER. The CDR3 has 16 amino acids. V lost 6 bases and J lost 3, with 19 bases in between. The CDR3 reads CASSLGGGAGTDTQYF. In DNA, the CDR3 is TGCGCCAGCAGTCTGGGGGGGGGCGCAGGAACAGATACGCAGTATTTT.

This clone appeared a few times. This chain links TRBV5-6 with TRBJ2-1, with 9 bases matching TRBD1. CDR1 and CDR2 (germline): SGHDT, YYEEEE. The CDR3 loop spans 16 amino acids. The ends lost 3 bases at V and 4 bases at J; junction bases unmatched: 8. The CDR3 sequence: CASSSGQGRGYNEQFF. For the CDR3, the DNA is TGTGCCAGCAGCTCAGGACAGGGGCGAGGTTACAATGAGCAGTTCTTC.

This chain joins TRBV2 and TRBJ2-3; TRBD2 matches at 8 bases. Looked up from germline, CDR1 is SNHLY and CDR2 is FYNNEI. V lost 5 bases to trimming and J lost 0 bases; unmatched junction nucleotides: 13. There are 18 residues in the CDR3. CDR3 sequence reads: CASSYPSAGLESTDTQYF. CDR3 in DNA: TGTGCCAGCAGTTATCCATCGGCGGGACTAGAGAGCACAGATACGCAGTATTTT.

This chain joins TRBV30 and TRBJ2-1; 10 positions match TRBD2. CDR1 and CDR2 from the germline V gene are GTSNPN and SVGIG (reference sequence). J gave up 8 bases and V 1 base, and 11 bases lay outside the gene matches. The CDR3 is made up of 16 amino acids. The CDR3 bases are TGTGCCTGGAGTGGGGGGACTAGCGACCTTTGGGATGAGCAGTTCTTC. Translated: CAWSGGTSDLWDEQFF.

In this sample, this clone turned up once. The chain employs TRBV7-9 and TRBJ1-5; D uncertain. This CDR3 has 15 residues. Trimming left V 1 base short and J 8 bases short, with 15 bases between. The V gene's germline CDR1 is SEHNR and CDR2 FQNEAQ (reference sequence). The CDR3 spells CASSLGVVLMEPQHF. DNA of the CDR3: TGTGCCAGCAGCTTAGGAGTCGTTTTGATGGAGCCCCAGCATTTT.

The rearrangement links TRBV5-1 to TRBJ2-5; D might be TRBD1 (6 bases). This CDR3 is built from 14 residues. The germline V gene has CDR1 SGHRS and CDR2 YFSETQ. The V end lost 4 bases, the J end lost 2 bases, and 12 bases lay between the germline ends. Here the CDR3 DNA reads TGCGCCAGCAGCAGCATACAGGGTCAAGAGACCCAGTACTTC. This sequence encodes CASSSIQGQETQYF.

The chain combines TRBV6-1 with TRBJ2-1; 8 nucleotides align to TRBD2. Germline trimming cut 3 bases from V and 1 base from J; bases unmatched to any gene: 8. Germline CDR1 and CDR2: MNHNS and SASEGT. The CDR3 runs 17 residues. CDR3 nucleotide sequence: TGTGCCAGCAGTGATGACACTAGCGGTTCTTCCTACAATGAGCAGTTCTTC. This encodes CASSDDTSGSSYNEQFF.

This clone was seen once. In DNA, the CDR3 is TGTGCCAGTAGTGCCCGACGAGGGAGTGACACTGAAGCTTTCTTT. This sequence encodes CASSARRGSDTEAFF. The chain has TRBV19 and TRBJ1-1; the D is unclear. The CDR3 loop spans 15 amino acids. CDR1 LNHDA and CDR2 SQIVND come from the germline V gene (reference sequence). Trimming took 5 bases from V and 3 from J, leaving 16 bases between them.

The chain employs TRBV27 and TRBJ1-1; D possibly corresponds to TRBD1 (6 bases). Germline CDR1 is MNHEY and CDR2 is SMNVEV (reference sequence). V was clipped by 5 bases and J by 6 bases, with 22 bases between them. The CDR3 contains 16 residues. This chain's CDR3 is CASSRTGSPRGAEAFF. Written as DNA, the CDR3 is TGTGCCAGCAGTCGCACAGGGTCTCCCCGGGGGGCTGAAGCTTTCTTT.

This chain uses TRBV7-8 with TRBJ1-1; D is possibly TRBD1 (5 bases). Germline CDR1 reads SGHVS; CDR2 reads FQNEAQ. Trimming left V 6 bases short and J 6 bases short, with 17 bases between. CDR3 length: 14 residues. In DNA, the CDR3 is TGTGCCAGCAGACAAACCTACGCAGGGCCTGAAGCTTTCTTT. Residues: CASRQTYAGPEAFF. The full variable domain, completed using reference TRBV7-8 and TRBJ1-1, is GAGVSQSPRYKVAKRGQDVALRCDPISGHVSLFWYQQALGQGPEFLTYFQNEAQLDKSGLPSDRFFAERPEGSVSTLKIQRTQQEDSAVYLCASRQTYAGPEAFFGQGTRLTVV.

J is TRBJ1-1 and V is TRBV18, with 8 bases identical to TRBD1. V gave up 2 bases and J gave up 4 bases; unmatched junction bases: 3. The CDR3 is made up of 14 amino acids. CDR1 and CDR2 from the germline V gene are KGHSH and LQKENI. The CDR3: CASSPDRGGTEAFF. In DNA form, the CDR3 reads TGTGCCAGCTCACCAGACAGGGGCGGCACTGAAGCTTTCTTT.

This chain joins TRBV6-6 and TRBJ2-1; 8 positions agree with TRBD2. Germline CDR1 is MNHNY and CDR2 is SVGAGI (reference sequence). This CDR3 comprises 15 residues. After removal of 6 bases from V and 5 bases from J, the junction contained 9 bases not matched to a gene. The DNA for the CDR3 is TGTGCCAGCAGAACGCCGGGACTAGAGAACAATGAGCAGTTCTTC. Its translation is CASRTPGLENNEQFF.

For the CDR3, the DNA is TGCAGCGTTGGGGACAGGGGGAATGAAAAACTGTTTTTT. Protein: CSVGDRGNEKLFF. J is TRBJ1-4 and V is TRBV29-1; 11 bases align to TRBD1. This CDR3 region has 13 residues. Germline values: CDR1 SQVTM, CDR2 ANQGSEA. The V and J ends lost 4 bases and 5 bases, in that order; junction bases with no gene match: 0.

The CDR3 spells CASSSMLAGASDEQYF. Here the CDR3 DNA reads TGTGCCAGCAGTTCTATGCTAGCGGGGGCTTCTGACGAGCAGTACTTC. This chain uses TRBV6-5 with TRBJ2-7, with TRBD2 matching over 10 bases. CDR1 is MNHEY, CDR2 SVGAGI, per germline. V lost 4 bases to trimming and J lost 5 bases; unmatched junction nucleotides: 11. This CDR3 comprises 16 residues.

This clone was found once. The chain joins TRBV9 to TRBJ1-1; 10 bases are shared with TRBD1. This CDR3 is 16 amino acids long. The V and J ends lost 3 bases and 2 bases, in that order; junction bases with no gene match: 7. The V gene's germline CDR1 is SGDLS and CDR2 YYNGEE. CDR3 in DNA: TGTGCCAGCAGCGCCGATAGGACAGGGGGTAACACTGAAGCTTTCTTT. Residues: CASSADRTGGNTEAFF.

The rearrangement uses TRBV6-6 and TRBJ2-7; maybe TRBD1 (7 bases). The CDR3 covers 16 residues. The V end was cut by 5 bases, the J end by 1 base, with 18 bases between. Germline V gene sequence: CDR1 MNHNY, CDR2 SVGAGI (reference sequence). DNA for the CDR3: TGTGCCAGCAGTAGCACGGGGGCAGGGGGTTCCTACGAGCAGTACTTC. Its protein is CASSSTGAGGSYEQYF.

The CDR3 nucleotides read TGTGCCAGCAGCTTTCGTCGAGATGGACAGGGTGAAGCTTTCTTT. This encodes CASSFRRDGQGEAFF. The chain uses TRBV9 and TRBJ1-1; 8 positions agree with TRBD1. Per the germline V gene, CDR1 is SGDLS and CDR2 is YYNGEE. The CDR3 runs to 15 residues. The V and J ends lost 4 bases and 7 bases, in that order; junction bases with no gene match: 12. Based on the CDR3 plus reference TRBV9 and TRBJ1-1, the full variable domain is DSGVTQTPKHLITATGQRVTLRCSPRSGDLSVYWYQQSLDQGLQFLIQYYNGEERAKGNILERFSAQQFPDLHSELNLSSLELGDSALYFCASSFRRDGQGEAFFGQGTRLTVV.

The chain uses TRBV30 and TRBJ1-1; possible D gene TRBD1, 6 bases. Trimming took 4 bases from V and 1 from J, leaving 13 bases between them. Germline lookup yields CDR1 GTSNPN and CDR2 SVGIG (reference sequence). This CDR3 is built from 14 residues. CDR3 loop: CAWTTGHGNTEAFF. For the CDR3, the DNA is TGTGCCTGGACAACGGGACACGGGAACACTGAAGCTTTCTTT.